The 24 T cell receptor beta chains in this list originate from one sample, sequenced in a study of post-analysis software for immune sequencing data (dated by TCRdb to about 2015). Broad study findings and their caveats: Four to six TRBV segments, including TRBV5-6, TRBV5-1 and TRBV20-1, were significantly more frequent in patients than controls.

Receptor libraries were prepared by PCR. Reads for this sample came from an Illumina HiSeq 2500. Unique molecular identifiers were incorporated into TCR beta cDNA libraries to reduce PCR and sequencing biases. TCRdb itself trimmed the public reads at Q25 with fastp, ran MiXCR and retained productive beta chains. For every CDR3 protein sequence, its rows merge into one entry that carries the most common genes and DNA. In this sample the table shows fewer than 600,000 distinct CDR3 sequences, approximately 45% of which occur a single time. 12% of the sample comes from the top ten. Their antigens remain unidentified. What was sequenced was blood. These receptors were taken from a girl aged 10 to 17 with multiple sclerosis.

This clonotype was counted only a few times. V usage is TRBV28 and J usage is TRBJ1-6; D might be TRBD1 (5 bases). Trimming cost V 6 bases and J 7 bases, with 13 bases left between them. Germline loops: CDR1 MDHEN, CDR2 SYDVKM. The CDR3 extends over 14 amino acids. The CDR3 DNA sequence: TGTGCCAGCAGCCCCGGGACGGTGAATTCACCCCTCCACTTT. This codes for CASSPGTVNSPLHF.

This chain joins TRBV20-1 and TRBJ2-1, with TRBD2 identical over 7 bases. The length of the CDR3 is 16 residues. V dropped 0 bases and J dropped 0; count of bases not matched to a gene: 5. CDR1 and CDR2 (germline): DFQATT, SNEGSKA (reference sequence). The CDR3 nucleotides read TGCAGTGCTAGAGATATGGGCGGGAGCTCCTACAATGAGCAGTTCTTC. The encoded protein is CSARDMGGSSYNEQFF.

This rearrangement joins TRBV7-8 to TRBJ1-2; 7 bases map to TRBD1. The junction had 23 bases not matched to a gene; V was cut back by 5 bases and J by 8 bases. CDR1 is SGHVS and CDR2 is FQNEAQ in the germline V gene. The CDR3 covers 18 residues. The CDR3 DNA sequence: TGTGCCAGCAGCCCCAATAGGGTTTTGACAGGGCCGTGTCGGGGCTACACCTTC. It yields the protein CASSPNRVLTGPCRGYTF.

V and J are TRBV10-3 and TRBJ2-7; D is tentatively TRBD1 or TRBD2 (6 bases each). The V end lost 0 bases, the J end lost 2 bases, and 14 bases lay between the germline ends. The CDR3 totals 16 residues. Germline CDR1 and CDR2: ENHRY and SYGVKD. CDR3 DNA: TGTGCCATCAGTGAGTCACGGGGGCAGCAAACCTACGAGCAGTACTTC. It codes for CAISESRGQQTYEQYF.

The chain employs TRBV6-6 and TRBJ2-1, with TRBD2 matching over 10 bases. This CDR3 region has 17 residues. V shed 2 bases, J shed 1 base, and the junction held 5 bases outside the gene matches. Germline V lookup: CDR1 MNHNY, CDR2 SVGAGI (reference sequence). The CDR3 loop is CASSYGLAGVSYNEQFF. Here the CDR3 DNA reads TGTGCCAGCAGTTACGGGCTAGCGGGAGTTTCCTACAATGAGCAGTTCTTC.

In this sample, this clonotype turned up many times. The CDR3, as DNA: TGCAGTGCTAGGGGCGTTTGGCCAGCTGAAGAGACCCAGTACTTC. As protein: CSARGVWPAEETQYF. The V call is TRBV20-1, the J call TRBJ2-5; D gene uncertain. Per germline, CDR1 DFQATT and CDR2 SNEGSKA (reference sequence). Trimming took 3 bases from V and 3 from J, leaving 17 bases between them. The CDR3 runs 15 residues.

The sample holds a few counts of this clonotype. The rearrangement joins TRBV27 to TRBJ2-1, with 7 nucleotides matching TRBD1. This CDR3 has 14 amino acids. V lost 9 bases, J lost 1 base, and 6 bases stayed unmatched. The germline gives CDR1 MNHEY, CDR2 SMNVEV (reference sequence). The CDR3 DNA reads TGTGCCAGTAGGGACAGTCCTTCCTACAATGAGCAGTTCTTC. Translation gives CASRDSPSYNEQFF.

This clonotype appeared once. The J gene is TRBJ2-7, the V gene TRBV6-5; 14 nucleotides align to TRBD2. Germline V gives CDR1 MNHEY, CDR2 SVGAGI. CDR3 length: 19 amino acids. Germline trimming cut 2 bases from V and 7 bases from J; bases unmatched to any gene: 16. The CDR3 nucleotides are TGTGCCAGCAGTTACCCCAGGACTAGCGGGAGGTCCCAACTCGATGAGCAGTACTTC. This gives the protein CASSYPRTSGRSQLDEQYF.

This clonotype was detected a few times. This chain connects TRBV12-3 or TRBV12-4 to TRBJ1-2, with a tentative D call TRBD1 (5 bases). The CDR3 extends over 14 amino acids. V was trimmed by 4 bases and J by 3 bases, leaving 12 bases between them. The CDR3 nucleotides read TGTGCCAGCAGTTCAAAGGGGACGGACTATGGCTACACCTTC. Encoded protein: CASSSKGTDYGYTF.

The V gene is TRBV6-6, the J gene TRBJ2-1; 11 nucleotides align to TRBD1. CDR1 is MNHNY and CDR2 is SVGAGI in the germline V gene (reference sequence). V was clipped by 2 bases and J by 9 bases; unmatched bases: 9. This CDR3 contains 16 residues. The CDR3 region is CASSYVSGQGAIEQFF. The CDR3 region has the DNA TGTGCCAGCAGTTACGTATCAGGACAGGGGGCGATTGAGCAGTTCTTC.

The chain combines TRBV28 with TRBJ2-1; 10 positions match TRBD2. V shed 7 bases and J 2 bases; nucleotides not matched to a gene: 14. Germline V gene sequence: CDR1 MDHEN, CDR2 SYDVKM. The CDR3 covers 18 residues. This chain's CDR3 is CASNIWYLAGVTYNEQFF. CDR3 nucleotide sequence: TGTGCCAGCAACATTTGGTATCTAGCGGGAGTAACCTACAATGAGCAGTTCTTC.

The chain employs TRBV28 and TRBJ1-1, with a weak D call TRBD1 (5 bases). The germline CDR1 and CDR2 sequences are MDHEN and SYDVKM. The ends were cut back, 3 bases at V and 1 base at J, with 12 bases in the middle. The CDR3 covers 15 residues. The CDR3 sequence is CASSFPGGGNTEAFF. CDR3 nucleotide sequence: TGTGCCAGCAGTTTCCCGGGGGGGGGGAACACTGAAGCTTTCTTT.

This clonotype has only a few counts. V and J are TRBV20-1 and TRBJ1-5; D is undetermined. The ends were cut back, 0 bases at V and 0 bases at J, with 6 bases in the middle. CDR1 DFQATT and CDR2 SNEGSKA come from the germline V gene (reference sequence). The CDR3 consists of 14 residues. CDR3 sequence: CSAREGSSNQPQHF. The CDR3 nucleotides read TGCAGTGCTAGAGAGGGGTCTAGCAATCAGCCCCAGCATTTT.

This clonotype was observed a handful of times. V gene TRBV20-1 combines with J gene TRBJ1-2; D is unclear. Trimming took 4 bases from V and 3 from J, leaving 9 bases between them. The germline CDR1 and CDR2 sequences are DFQATT and SNEGSKA (reference sequence). The length of the CDR3 is 12 residues. The CDR3 sequence: CSATNGYYGYTF. The CDR3 DNA is TGCAGTGCTACAAACGGATACTATGGCTACACCTTC.

J is TRBJ2-1 and V is TRBV27, with 8 bases lining up with TRBD2. Losses at the gene ends were 6 bases for V and 2 bases for J; bases not matched to a gene: 3. The CDR3 is 14 residues long. Germline V gene lookup returns CDR1 MNHEY and CDR2 SMNVEV (reference sequence). This CDR3 reads CASSVAGTYNEQFF. CDR3 sequence (DNA): TGTGCCAGCAGCGTAGCGGGAACCTACAATGAGCAGTTCTTC.

This clonotype occurred a few times. The chain is built from TRBV7-2 and TRBJ2-3; D remains ambiguous. The V end was cut by 2 bases, the J end by 0 bases, with 6 bases between. Germline V lookup: CDR1 SGHTA, CDR2 FQGNSA. The CDR3 has 14 residues. CDR3 sequence (DNA): TGTGCCAGCAGCTTAAGCTCTAGCACAGATACGCAGTATTTT. This codes for CASSLSSSTDTQYF.

This clonotype was seen a few times. DNA for the CDR3: TGTGCCAGCAGAATAGGGCTAGGGCCTTACAATGAGCAGTTCTTC. Translated, it gives CASRIGLGPYNEQFF. V usage is TRBV27 and J usage is TRBJ2-1; D is unresolved. V was pared by 6 bases and J by 4 bases, with 16 bases between. CDR3 length equals 15 residues. Germline values: CDR1 MNHEY, CDR2 SMNVEV (reference sequence).

V is TRBV28 and J is TRBJ2-5; 8 positions agree with TRBD2. Germline V gives CDR1 MDHEN, CDR2 SYDVKM. The trim removed 4 bases at V and 12 bases at J, leaving 19 bases unmatched. The CDR3 totals 16 residues. CDR3 protein: CASSSVSGTRGSGEYF. DNA for the CDR3: TGTGCCAGCAGTTCGGTATCCGGGACTAGGGGATCGGGGGAGTACTTC.

On this clonotype itself: Possible read error: a much larger clone is one base away. V and J are TRBV20-1 and TRBJ2-7; TRBD2 agrees at 7 bases. This CDR3 is 14 amino acids long. Germline CDR1 DFQATT, CDR2 SNEGSKA (reference sequence). With 0 bases clipped from V and 3 bases from J, the junction kept 5 bases outside the gene matches. CDR3 bases: TGCAGTGCTAGAGAGGGCGGGAGCGGCTACGAGCAGTACTTC. This sequence encodes CSAREGGSGYEQYF.

This clonotype has just a few counts. The V call is TRBV6-2 or TRBV6-3, the J call TRBJ2-4; TRBD1 matches 9 bases. CDR3 size: 15 residues. Germline CDR1 is MNHEY and CDR2 is SVGEGT. V dropped 5 bases and J dropped 8; count of bases not matched to a gene: 10. DNA of the CDR3: TGTGCCAGCAGTATGCGGACAGGGGCATTACACATTCAGTACTTC. It specifies CASSMRTGALHIQYF.

The CDR3, as DNA: TGCAGTGCTAGAGAGGCGGGCACTAGCACAGATACGCAGTATTTT. Translated: CSAREAGTSTDTQYF. This chain joins TRBV20-1 and TRBJ2-3, with TRBD2 as a possible D gene (5 bases). Trimming pared 0 bases from V and 0 bases from J, leaving 10 bases between. The CDR3 contains 15 residues. CDR1 is DFQATT and CDR2 is SNEGSKA in the germline V gene (reference sequence).

CDR3 residues: CASSLAGPAGANVLTF. The CDR3 bases are TGTGCCAGCAGCTTAGCTGGGCCCGCTGGGGCCAACGTCCTGACTTTC. The V and J genes are TRBV7-9 and TRBJ2-6, with D unresolved. The CDR3 has 16 amino acids. Trimming cost V 0 bases and J 2 bases, with 8 bases left between them. Germline CDR1 reads SEHNR; CDR2 reads FQNEAQ (reference sequence).

Concerning this clonotype itself: With a much larger clone just one base away, this may be a read error. CDR3 in amino acids: CASSSLTATAAGANVLTF. The CDR3 DNA sequence: TGTGCCAGCAGTTCACTGACAGCTACAGCAGCCGGGGCCAACGTCCTGACTTTC. V usage is TRBV6-6 and J usage is TRBJ2-6, with a possible D match to TRBD1 (5 bases). Germline CDR1 reads MNHNY; CDR2 reads SVGAGI (reference sequence). The CDR3 runs to 18 residues. Trimming took 4 bases from V and 4 from J, leaving 20 bases between them.

This clonotype was picked up a small number of times. The chain is built from TRBV7-9 and TRBJ2-3; 10 bases map to TRBD1. CDR3 length equals 16 residues. The J segment lost 4 bases and the V segment lost 5 bases, leaving 9 bases of the junction unmatched. From germline, CDR1 is SEHNR and CDR2 FQNEAQ (reference sequence). CDR3 bases: TGTGCCAGCAGCCCGCGGGGGACAGGGGACCCAGATACGCAGTATTTT. Translation: CASSPRGTGDPDTQYF.